The 7 T cell receptor beta chains presented below share a single source sample, sequenced in a study of T cell responses to AZD1222 COVID-19 vaccine. Assay: immunoSEQ multiplex PCR; the TCRdb copy retains only in-frame clones and omits some. The sample has tens of thousands of clones; roughly four fifths are singletons. The sample in question was peripheral blood, obtained 28 days after the second AZD1222 dose. These receptors were obtained from an adult who received the AZD1222 COVID-19 vaccine.

The chain couples TRBV18 to TRBJ1-6, with 7 positions matching TRBD1. CDR1 and CDR2 from the germline V gene are KGHSH and LQKENI. The V and J ends lost 5 bases and 7 bases, in that order; junction bases with no gene match: 8. The CDR3 is 15 amino acids. Here the CDR3 DNA reads TGTGCCAGCTCAGAACAGGGACAGAAAAATTCACCCCTCCACTTT. This gives the protein CASSEQGQKNSPLHF.

The rearrangement joins TRBV27 to TRBJ1-4; 9 nucleotides match TRBD1. V lost 3 bases, J lost 4 bases, and 3 bases stayed unmatched. From germline, CDR1 is MNHEY and CDR2 SMNVEV (reference sequence). CDR3 length: 15 residues. Here the CDR3 reads CASSLTGGRNEKLFF. In DNA, the CDR3 is TGTGCCAGCAGTTTGACAGGGGGACGTAATGAAAAACTGTTTTTT.

As DNA, the CDR3 is TGCGCCAGCAGCTTGACAGGGAAGTCCGGGGCCAACGTCCTGACTTTC. Translated: CASSLTGKSGANVLTF. The chain recombines TRBV5-1 with TRBJ2-6; the D gene is possibly TRBD1 (6 bases). CDR3 size: 16 residues. Between the trimmed V and J ends, which lost 1 base and 4 bases, there was a span of 12 bases. The germline CDR1 and CDR2 sequences are SGHRS and YFSETQ.

J is TRBJ2-7 and V is TRBV6-2 or TRBV6-3; 8 bases are shared with TRBD1. This CDR3 is built from 14 residues. J gave up 9 bases and V 5 bases, and 12 bases lay outside the gene matches. CDR1 MNHEY and CDR2 SVGEGT come from the germline V gene. CDR3 coding DNA: TGTGCCAGCAGTCAGCCAGGGACAGGTCAAATGCAGTACTTC. It is translated as CASSQPGTGQMQYF.

As DNA, the CDR3 is TGTGCCAGCAGTTCCCTGGGACTACACGGCTACACCTTC. Translation: CASSSLGLHGYTF. V usage is TRBV28 and J usage is TRBJ1-2, with D maybe TRBD1 (5 bases). The V gene's germline CDR1 is MDHEN and CDR2 SYDVKM. V lost 4 bases and J 8 bases, leaving 14 bases between the germline ends. The CDR3 is 13 residues long.

The chain couples TRBV19 to TRBJ2-7, with 7 bases aligning to TRBD1. The CDR3 spans 14 residues. CDR1 is LNHDA, CDR2 SQIVND, per germline (reference sequence). V shed 4 bases, J shed 5 bases, and the junction held 8 bases outside the gene matches. CDR3 residues: CASSNRGLGDEQYF. The DNA for the CDR3 is TGTGCCAGTAGTAACAGGGGTCTTGGGGACGAGCAGTACTTC.

The rearrangement links TRBV7-2 to TRBJ2-5; 9 bases line up with TRBD2. This CDR3 has 20 amino acids. Germline trimming cut 0 bases from V and 0 bases from J; bases unmatched to any gene: 14. CDR1 is SGHTA, CDR2 FQGNSA, per germline. This chain's CDR3 is CASSLAPPMKAGGYQETQYF. DNA for the CDR3: TGTGCCAGCAGCTTAGCTCCCCCCATGAAGGCGGGGGGGTACCAAGAGACCCAGTACTTC. Using reference TRBV7-2 and TRBJ2-5 for the parts outside the CDR3, the full variable domain is GAGVSQSPSNKVTEKGKDVELRCDPISGHTALYWYRQSLGQGLEFLIYFQGNSAPDKSGLPSDRFSAERTGGSVSTLTIQRTQQEDSAVYLCASSLAPPMKAGGYQETQYFGPGTRLLVL.